The present TCR beta chain was sequenced within a study of blood T cell repertoires in COVID-19. The assay was immunoSEQ multiplex PCR, and TCRdb's table has in-frame clones only and misses some. The table has some 150,000 clones, about 80% seen once. V was trimmed by 6 bases and J by 3 bases, leaving 8 bases between them. Germline V gives CDR1 WSHSY, CDR2 SAAADI. The CDR3 extends over 12 amino acids. Those who participated ranged in age from roughly 18 to 89 years and resided in about two dozen US areas. Cohort 3 recovery required two negative PCRs, clearance, or symptom resolution. The material sequenced was PBMCs or T cells enriched from blood (not recorded which). This TCR was sampled from a woman between 50 and 59 years old who had recovered from COVID-19. The genes are TRBV10-2 and TRBJ1-1, with no clear D. The CDR3 nucleotides read TGCGCCAGCAGGCAGGCAGACACTGAAGCTTTCTTT. Its protein product is CASRQADTEAFF.